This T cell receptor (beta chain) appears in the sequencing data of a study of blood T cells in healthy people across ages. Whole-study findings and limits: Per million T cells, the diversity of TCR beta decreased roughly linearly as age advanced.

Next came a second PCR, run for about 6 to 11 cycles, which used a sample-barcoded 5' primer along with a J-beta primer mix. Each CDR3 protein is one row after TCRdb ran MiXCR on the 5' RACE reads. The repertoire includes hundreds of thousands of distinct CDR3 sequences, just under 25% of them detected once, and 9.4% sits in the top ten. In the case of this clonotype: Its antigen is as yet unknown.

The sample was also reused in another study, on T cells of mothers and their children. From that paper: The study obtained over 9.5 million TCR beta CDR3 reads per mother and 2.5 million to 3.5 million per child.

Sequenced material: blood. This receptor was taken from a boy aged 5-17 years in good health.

CDR3 region: CAISEVYASATNEKLFF. DNA for the CDR3: TGTGCCATCAGTGAAGTTTATGCAAGCGCAACTAATGAAAAACTGTTTTTT. V gene TRBV10-3 combines with J gene TRBJ1-4; D call uncertain. The CDR3 is made up of 17 amino acids. The germline CDR1 and CDR2 sequences are ENHRY and SYGVKD. With 3 bases removed from V and 0 bases from J, the gap between germline ends came to 14 bases.